The 15 T cell receptor beta chains reported below all come from one sample, sequenced in a study of control samples from healthy donors and cancer patients. Assay used: immunoSEQ multiplex PCR; TCRdb lists only in-frame clones, some missing. The data hold tens of thousands of clones, with about 86% observed a single time. Sequencing input: PBMCs. These receptors all come from a woman aged 45 to 65 with lung cancer.

This clone came up a few times. This sequence joins TRBV20-1 and TRBJ1-2; D ambiguous. Germline V gene sequence: CDR1 DFQATT, CDR2 SNEGSKA (reference sequence). This CDR3 is 12 amino acids long. Trimming stripped 3 bases from V and 1 base from J, with 6 bases between. The CDR3 sequence is CSASPFNYGYTF. The CDR3 DNA is TGCAGTGCTAGTCCCTTTAACTATGGCTACACCTTC.

The chain couples TRBV29-1 to TRBJ2-1; D is undetermined. V lost 4 bases to trimming and J lost 5 bases, with 3 bases between them. Germline V gives CDR1 SQVTM, CDR2 ANQGSEA. There are 10 residues in the CDR3. The CDR3 spells CSVGHNEQFF. The CDR3 nucleotides are TGCAGCGTTGGGCACAATGAGCAGTTCTTC.

The CDR3 DNA is TGTGCCAGCAGCCAGGAGGGAAGCACAGATACGCAGTATTTT. It is translated as CASSQEGSTDTQYF. The genes are TRBV3-1 (or the pseudogene TRBV3-2) and TRBJ2-3; TRBD2 might be the D (6 bases). Germline values: CDR1 LGHDT, CDR2 YNNKEL (reference sequence). The CDR3 consists of 14 residues. Trimming cost V 3 bases and J 0 bases, with 7 bases left between them.

CDR3 region: CASSTQEGSYEQYF. The DNA of the CDR3 is TGTGCCAGCAGCACGCAAGAGGGCTCCTACGAGCAGTACTTC. The chain recombines TRBV9 with TRBJ2-7; possible D gene TRBD2, 5 bases. Per the germline V gene, CDR1 is SGDLS and CDR2 is YYNGEE. The length of the CDR3 is 14 residues. The V and J ends lost 4 bases and 0 bases respectively, with 11 bases between them.

The chain links TRBV5-1 to TRBJ2-7; 7 bases agree with TRBD2. This CDR3 has 14 residues. CDR1 SGHRS and CDR2 YFSETQ come from the germline V gene. V was clipped by 3 bases and J by 0 bases; unmatched bases: 3. CDR3 nucleotides: TGCGCCAGCAGCTGGGAGGGGTCCTCCTACGAGCAGTACTTC. Translation gives CASSWEGSSYEQYF.

This clone has only a few counts. V and J are TRBV7-2 and TRBJ2-1; possible D gene TRBD2, 7 bases. Germline lookup yields CDR1 SGHTA and CDR2 FQGNSA. Trimming shortened V by 5 bases and J by 7 bases, and 15 bases separated the two germline ends. The CDR3 is 14 amino acids. CDR3 region: CASSLRGALNEQFF. The CDR3 region has the DNA TGTGCCAGCAGCCTCCGGGGGGCTCTTAATGAGCAGTTCTTC.

The chain couples TRBV4-3 to TRBJ2-1, with TRBD2 matching over 9 bases. Trimming removed 4 bases from V and 5 bases from J; junction bases left unmatched: 6. CDR1 and CDR2 (germline): LGHNA, YSLEER. The CDR3 extends over 15 amino acids. This CDR3 reads CASSLTSGPNNEQFF. In nucleotides, the CDR3 is TGCGCCAGCAGCCTTACTAGCGGGCCGAACAATGAGCAGTTCTTC.

CDR3 sequence: CATRGQGKGYSYEQYF. DNA for the CDR3: TGTGCCACCCGTGGACAGGGAAAGGGTTATTCCTACGAGCAGTACTTC. The chain carries TRBV24-1 and TRBJ2-7, with 8 bases lining up with TRBD1. Germline CDR1 reads KGHDR; CDR2 reads SFDVKD. Losses at the gene ends were 9 bases for V and 1 base for J; bases not matched to a gene: 13. The CDR3 sequence is 16 residues long.

The chain carries TRBV7-3 and TRBJ2-2; possibly TRBD1 for D (5 bases). Trimming shortened V by 2 bases and J by 1 base, and 8 bases separated the two germline ends. In germline, CDR1 is SGHTA, CDR2 FQGTGA. This CDR3 region has 15 residues. The CDR3 sequence: CASSLPGRNTGELFF. CDR3 DNA sequence: TGTGCCAGCAGCTTACCAGGGCGGAACACCGGGGAGCTGTTTTTT.

The chain has TRBV6-2 or TRBV6-3 and TRBJ1-6, with D possibly matching TRBD1 (5 bases). Germline lookup yields CDR1 MNHEY and CDR2 SVGEGT. There are 17 residues in the CDR3. Trimming pared 2 bases from V and 10 bases from J, leaving 21 bases between. CDR3 DNA: TGTGCCAGCAGTTACGCGTCCTGGCCCGGGCAGGGATCACCCCTCCACTTT. The encoded protein is CASSYASWPGQGSPLHF.

The rearrangement uses TRBV5-1 and TRBJ2-3, with unresolved D. Germline loops: CDR1 SGHRS, CDR2 YFSETQ. V was cut by 0 bases and J by 3 bases, with 5 bases left in between. There are 13 residues in the CDR3. The CDR3 loop is CASSLDLTDTQYF. The CDR3 DNA follows: TGCGCCAGCAGCTTGGACCTAACAGATACGCAGTATTTT.

CDR3 protein: CASSVIWGETQYF. The DNA of the CDR3 is TGTGCCAGCAGCGTAATCTGGGGGGAGACCCAGTACTTC. J is TRBJ2-5 and V is TRBV9; D is possibly TRBD1 or TRBD2 (5 bases each). Trimming cost V 1 base and J 5 bases, with 9 bases left between them. Per the germline V gene, CDR1 is SGDLS and CDR2 is YYNGEE. This CDR3 is 13 amino acids long.

This clone was recorded a few times. This chain connects TRBV9 to TRBJ2-5; 8 nucleotides match TRBD1. Trimming removed 4 bases from V and 2 bases from J; junction bases left unmatched: 4. Germline CDR1 is SGDLS and CDR2 is YYNGEE. The CDR3 runs 14 residues. The DNA of the CDR3 is TGTGCCAGCAGCCCTCGACAGGGGCAAGAGACCCAGTACTTC. It yields the protein CASSPRQGQETQYF.

CDR3 DNA: TGTGCCAGCAGCCTGCGACTAGACTCCTACGAGCAGTACTTC. It encodes CASSLRLDSYEQYF. The chain employs TRBV3-1 (or the pseudogene TRBV3-2) and TRBJ2-7; a possible D gene is TRBD2 (6 bases). In germline, CDR1 is LGHDT, CDR2 YNNKEL (reference sequence). The CDR3 runs to 14 residues. V dropped 4 bases and J dropped 0 bases, with 10 bases sitting between them.

This chain connects TRBV29-1 to TRBJ2-2, with D tentatively TRBD1 (5 bases). The assigned J gene may be wrong: the sequence end matches TRBJ1-1 better. This CDR3 has 14 residues. Germline V gene sequence: CDR1 SQVTM, CDR2 ANQGSEA. The CDR3: CSAEKAGLGTEAFF. CDR3 in DNA: TGCAGCGCAGAAAAAGCAGGGCTCGGCACTGAAGCTTTCTTT.